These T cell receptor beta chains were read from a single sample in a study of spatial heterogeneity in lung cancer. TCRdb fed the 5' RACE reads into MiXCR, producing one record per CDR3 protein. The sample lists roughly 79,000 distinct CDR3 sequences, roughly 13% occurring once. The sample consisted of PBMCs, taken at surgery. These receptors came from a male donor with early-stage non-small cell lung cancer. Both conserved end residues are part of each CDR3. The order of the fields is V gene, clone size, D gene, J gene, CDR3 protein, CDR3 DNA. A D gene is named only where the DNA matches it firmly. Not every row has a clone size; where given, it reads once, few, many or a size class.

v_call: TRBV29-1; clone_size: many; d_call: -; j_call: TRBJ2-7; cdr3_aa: CSVEGTRGEYF; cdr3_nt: TGCAGCGTTGAAGGGACCCGTGGGGAGTACTTC
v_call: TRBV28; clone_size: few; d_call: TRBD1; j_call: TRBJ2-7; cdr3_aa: CASSLKDRVSYEQYF; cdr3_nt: TGTGCCAGCAGCTTAAAGGACAGGGTCTCCTACGAGCAGTACTTC
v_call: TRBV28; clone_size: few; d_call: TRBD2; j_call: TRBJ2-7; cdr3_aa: CASTAGLAGRYEQYF; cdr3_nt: TGTGCCAGCACCGCGGGACTAGCGGGTCGCTACGAGCAGTACTTC
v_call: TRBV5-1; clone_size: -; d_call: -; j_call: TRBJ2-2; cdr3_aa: CASRRNTGELFF; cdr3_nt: TGCGCCAGCAGAAGAAATACCGGGGAGCTGTTTTTT
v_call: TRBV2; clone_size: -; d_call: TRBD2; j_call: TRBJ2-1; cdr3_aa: CASRGPRAGGNNEQFF; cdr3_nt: TGTGCCAGCAGAGGACCAAGGGCGGGAGGGAACAATGAGCAGTTCTTC
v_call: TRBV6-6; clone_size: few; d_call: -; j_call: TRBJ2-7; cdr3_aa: CASSYERVLKSEQYF; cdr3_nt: TGTGCCAGCAGTTACGAGCGGGTTCTTAAGTCCGAGCAGTACTTC
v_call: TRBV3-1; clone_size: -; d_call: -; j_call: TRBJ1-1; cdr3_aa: CASSPGSRRGNAEAFF; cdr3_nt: TGTGCCAGCAGCCCAGGCTCGCGGAGGGGTAACGCTGAAGCTTTCTTT
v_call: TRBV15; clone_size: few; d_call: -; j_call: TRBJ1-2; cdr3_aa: CATSREGGSIGYTF; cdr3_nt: TGTGCCACCAGCAGAGAGGGGGGCAGTATTGGCTACACCTTC
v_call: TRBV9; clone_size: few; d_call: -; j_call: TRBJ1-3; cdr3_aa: CASSAGPGYEAGNTIYF; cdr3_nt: TGTGCCAGCAGCGCCGGCCCCGGGTATGAAGCTGGAAACACCATATATTTT
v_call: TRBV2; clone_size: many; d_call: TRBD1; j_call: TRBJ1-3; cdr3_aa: CASSDQGQAGNTIYF; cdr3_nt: TGTGCCAGCAGTGACCAAGGACAGGCTGGAAACACCATATATTTT
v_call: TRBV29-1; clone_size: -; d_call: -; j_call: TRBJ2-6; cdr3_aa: CSVETALGMSGANVLTF; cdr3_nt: TGCAGCGTTGAGACAGCCCTCGGGATGTCTGGGGCCAACGTCCTGACTTTC
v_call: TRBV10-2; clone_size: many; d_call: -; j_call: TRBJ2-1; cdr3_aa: CASSGPQGVRYNEQFF; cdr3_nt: TGCGCCAGCAGTGGCCCCCAGGGCGTAAGGTACAATGAGCAGTTCTTC
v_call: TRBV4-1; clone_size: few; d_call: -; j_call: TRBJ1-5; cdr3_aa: CASSQSAGSGQPQHF; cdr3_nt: TGCGCCAGCAGCCAATCTGCAGGGAGCGGTCAGCCCCAGCATTTT
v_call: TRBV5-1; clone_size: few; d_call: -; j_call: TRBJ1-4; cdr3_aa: CASSLGTDRHATNEKLFF; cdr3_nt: TGCGCCAGCAGCTTGGGGACCGACAGACATGCAACTAATGAAAAACTGTTTTTT
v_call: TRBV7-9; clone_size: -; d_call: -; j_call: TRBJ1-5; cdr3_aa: CASSQGGADQPQHF; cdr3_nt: TGTGCCAGCAGCCAAGGGGGTGCGGATCAGCCCCAGCATTTT
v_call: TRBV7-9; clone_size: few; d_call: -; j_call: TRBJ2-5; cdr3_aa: CASSLEYSETQYF; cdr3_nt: TGTGCCAGCAGCTTAGAGTATAGTGAGACCCAGTACTTC
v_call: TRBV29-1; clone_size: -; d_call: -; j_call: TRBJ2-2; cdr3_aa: CSVEDGAGELFF; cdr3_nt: TGCAGCGTTGAAGATGGCGCCGGGGAGCTGTTTTTT
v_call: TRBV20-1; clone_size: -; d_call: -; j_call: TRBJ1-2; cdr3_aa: CSALSEMTSYGYTF; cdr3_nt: TGCAGTGCCCTCTCCGAAATGACGTCTTATGGCTACACCTTC
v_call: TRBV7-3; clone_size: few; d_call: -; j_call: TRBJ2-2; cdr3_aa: CASSPVGGPNTGELFF; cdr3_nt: TGTGCCAGCAGCCCAGTGGGGGGCCCGAACACCGGGGAGCTGTTTTTT
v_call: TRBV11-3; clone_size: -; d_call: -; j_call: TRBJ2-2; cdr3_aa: CASSLARTGELFF; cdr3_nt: TGTGCCAGCAGCTTAGCACGGACCGGGGAGCTGTTTTTT
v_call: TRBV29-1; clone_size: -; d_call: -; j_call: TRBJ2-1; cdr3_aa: CSVAWALYNEQFF; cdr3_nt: TGCAGCGTTGCATGGGCGCTTTACAATGAGCAGTTCTTC
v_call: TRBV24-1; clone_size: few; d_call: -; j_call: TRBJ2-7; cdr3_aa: CATSDPSNGHTYEQYF; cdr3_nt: TGTGCCACCAGTGACCCCTCGAATGGGCATACCTACGAGCAGTACTTC
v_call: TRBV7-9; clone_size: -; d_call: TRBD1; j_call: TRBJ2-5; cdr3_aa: CASGDRGEETQYF; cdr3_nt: TGTGCCAGCGGCGACAGGGGGGAAGAGACCCAGTACTTC
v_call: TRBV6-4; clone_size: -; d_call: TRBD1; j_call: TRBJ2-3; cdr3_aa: CASGQESTDTQYF; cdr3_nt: TGTGCCAGCGGACAGGAGAGCACAGATACGCAGTATTTT
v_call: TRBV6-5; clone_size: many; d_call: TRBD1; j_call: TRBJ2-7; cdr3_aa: CASSSLTGLSYEQYF; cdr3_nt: TGTGCCAGCAGTTCCCTGACAGGGCTCTCCTACGAGCAGTACTTC
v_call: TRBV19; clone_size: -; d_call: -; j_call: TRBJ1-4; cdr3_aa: CASTLDGLGEKLFF; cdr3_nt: TGTGCCAGTACCTTAGACGGGCTTGGTGAAAAACTGTTTTTT
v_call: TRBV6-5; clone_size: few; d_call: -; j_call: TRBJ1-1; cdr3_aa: CASQTPMNTEAFF; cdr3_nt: TGTGCCAGCCAGACCCCTATGAACACTGAAGCTTTCTTT
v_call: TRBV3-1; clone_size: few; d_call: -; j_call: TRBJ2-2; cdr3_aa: CASSRGQITGELFF; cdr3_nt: TGTGCCAGCAGCCGTGGACAGATCACCGGGGAGCTGTTTTTT
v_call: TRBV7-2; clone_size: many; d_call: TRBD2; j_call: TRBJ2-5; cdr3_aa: CASSSRLAGGQETQYF; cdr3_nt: TGTGCCAGCAGCTCAAGACTAGCGGGAGGGCAAGAGACCCAGTACTTC
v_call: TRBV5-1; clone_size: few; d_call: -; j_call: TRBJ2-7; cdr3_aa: CASSSSGTGSSYEQYF; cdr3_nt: TGCGCCAGCAGCTCATCCGGGACGGGGAGCTCCTACGAGCAGTACTTC
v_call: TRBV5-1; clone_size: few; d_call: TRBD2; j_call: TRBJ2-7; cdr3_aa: CASSLGSGGEQYF; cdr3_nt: TGCGCCAGCAGCTTGGGTAGCGGGGGCGAGCAGTACTTC
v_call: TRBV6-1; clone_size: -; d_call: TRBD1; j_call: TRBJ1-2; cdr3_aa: CASTTTQGDSYTF; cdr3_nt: TGTGCCAGCACCACCACGCAGGGGGATAGCTACACCTTC
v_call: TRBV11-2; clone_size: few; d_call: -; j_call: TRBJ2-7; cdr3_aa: CASRPLRGSSYEQYF; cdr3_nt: TGTGCCAGCAGGCCCCTCAGGGGTTCTTCCTACGAGCAGTACTTC
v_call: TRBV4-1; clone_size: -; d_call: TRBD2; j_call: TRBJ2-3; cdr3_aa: CASSQVNSGSPSTDTQYF; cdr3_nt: TGCGCCAGCAGCCAAGTAAATAGCGGGAGTCCTAGCACAGATACGCAGTATTTT
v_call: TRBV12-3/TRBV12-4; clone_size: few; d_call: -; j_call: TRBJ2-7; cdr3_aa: CASRQTGLNYEQYF; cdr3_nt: TGTGCCAGCAGACAGACAGGTCTTAACTACGAGCAGTACTTC
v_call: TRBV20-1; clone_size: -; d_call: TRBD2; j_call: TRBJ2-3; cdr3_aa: CSAPSSGRPDTQYF; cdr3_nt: TGCAGTGCCCCCTCGAGCGGGAGGCCAGATACGCAGTATTTT
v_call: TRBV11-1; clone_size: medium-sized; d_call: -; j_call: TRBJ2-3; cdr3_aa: CASSSTSPGYSTDTQYF; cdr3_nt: TGTGCCAGCAGCTCAACTTCCCCAGGATATAGCACAGATACGCAGTATTTT
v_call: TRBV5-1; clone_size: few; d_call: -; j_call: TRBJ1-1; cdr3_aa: CASSFYPPENTEAFF; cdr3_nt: TGCGCCAGCAGCTTTTATCCCCCAGAGAACACTGAAGCTTTCTTT
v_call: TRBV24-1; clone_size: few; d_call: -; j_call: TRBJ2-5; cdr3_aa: CATSDQGISETQYF; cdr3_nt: TGTGCCACCAGTGACCAGGGAATCTCAGAGACCCAGTACTTC
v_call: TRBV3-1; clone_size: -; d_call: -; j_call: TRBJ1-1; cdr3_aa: CASSPQLGSEAFF; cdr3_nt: TGTGCCAGCAGCCCACAGTTGGGGTCTGAAGCTTTCTTT
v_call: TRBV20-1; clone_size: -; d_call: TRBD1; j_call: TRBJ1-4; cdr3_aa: CSARQGDNEKLFF; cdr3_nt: TGCAGTGCCAGACAGGGCGATAATGAAAAACTGTTTTTT
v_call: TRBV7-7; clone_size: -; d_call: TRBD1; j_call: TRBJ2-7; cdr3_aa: CASSHRDRPHEQYF; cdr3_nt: TGTGCCAGCAGCCATCGGGACAGGCCCCACGAGCAGTACTTC
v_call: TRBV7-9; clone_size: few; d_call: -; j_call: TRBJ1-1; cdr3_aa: CASSLGQITEAFF; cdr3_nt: TGTGCCAGCAGCTTAGGGCAGATCACTGAAGCTTTCTTT
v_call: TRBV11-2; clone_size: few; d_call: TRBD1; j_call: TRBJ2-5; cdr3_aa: CASSPGTGVETQYF; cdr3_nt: TGTGCCAGCAGCCCCGGGACAGGGGTAGAGACCCAGTACTTC
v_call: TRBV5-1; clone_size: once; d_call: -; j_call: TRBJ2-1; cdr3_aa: CASSSDWSSYNEQFF; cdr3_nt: TGCGCCAGCAGCTCCGATTGGAGCTCCTACAATGAGCAGTTCTTC
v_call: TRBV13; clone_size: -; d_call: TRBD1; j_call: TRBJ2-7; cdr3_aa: CASSLDRGQYEQYF; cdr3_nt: TGTGCCAGCAGCCTGGACAGGGGGCAATACGAGCAGTACTTC
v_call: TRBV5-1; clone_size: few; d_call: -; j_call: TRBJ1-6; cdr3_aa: CASSGQENSPLHF; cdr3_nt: TGCGCCAGCAGCGGACAAGAAAATTCACCCCTCCACTTT
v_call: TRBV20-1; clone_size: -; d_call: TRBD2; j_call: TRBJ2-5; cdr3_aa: CSARDSRSGRPQETQYF; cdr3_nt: TGCAGTGCTAGAGATTCCCGTAGCGGGAGACCGCAAGAGACCCAGTACTTC
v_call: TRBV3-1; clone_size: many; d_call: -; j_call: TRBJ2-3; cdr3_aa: CASSQDPGQEQYF; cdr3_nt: TGTGCCAGCAGCCAAGATCCGGGGCAGGAGCAGTATTTT